This T cell receptor (beta chain) was sequenced during a study of blood T cell repertoires in COVID-19. Study-wide background: COVID-19 samples collected from the United States, Italy and Spain covered acute and convalescent phases. Sample material is recorded as cDNA or gDNA derived from T cells, B-cell-depleted T cells, or PBMCs.

Those enrolled, adults aged 18 to 89 years, came from about two dozen US areas. The table lists this clone with a count of one. Sequencing was performed with immunoSEQ multiplex PCR; in TCRdb, only in-frame clones are kept and a portion is missing. The table records 250,000 or so clones, around 86% of them present only once. The germline V gene has CDR1 SGHVS and CDR2 FNYEAQ. The CDR3 has 15 residues. V was pared by 1 base and J by 0 bases, with 10 bases between. The sample taken for sequencing was PBMCs or T cells enriched from blood (not recorded which). This TCR was recovered from a woman between 45 and 60 years old who had recovered from COVID-19. The V and J genes are TRBV7-6 and TRBJ2-7; a possible D gene is TRBD1 (6 bases). CDR3 region: CASSLEDRSSYEQYF. CDR3 DNA sequence: TGTGCCAGCAGCTTAGAAGACAGGAGCTCCTACGAGCAGTACTTC.